This T cell receptor (beta chain) was captured by sequencing in a study of graft-versus-host responses after intestinal transplantation. Study-wide background: Every recipient had anti-thymocyte globulin induction and around 3 years of tacrolimus plus steroids. General study findings and limits: Those patients showing graft-donor T cell macrochimerism displayed high graft-versus-host to host-versus-graft clonal ratios in allografts. GvH clones were found in recipient marrow; some appeared first in ileum or blood. Early HvG declines after transplant were associated with peak circulating GvH clone levels.

The CDR3 totals 18 residues. The V and J ends lost 6 bases and 0 bases, in that order; junction bases with no gene match: 9. CDR1 LGHNA and CDR2 YNFKEQ come from the germline V gene. Profiled with immunoSEQ multiplex PCR; TCRdb holds only in-frame clones, not every one. The table has 100,000 or so clones, approximately 92% seen once. In this sample, this clone turned up once. What it binds is unknown. The sample was unstimulated CD8+ T cells sorted from spleen or lymph node cells, taken before transplant. The chain uses TRBV4-2 and TRBJ2-1, with 12 bases that match TRBD2. This sequence was found in a human donor who was the organ donor for an intestinal transplant. CDR3 region: CASRQGLAGPSSYNEQFF. In DNA form, the CDR3 reads TGTGCCAGCAGACAGGGACTAGCGGGTCCGAGCTCCTACAATGAGCAGTTCTTC.